The rows below give T cell receptor beta chains drawn from one sample of a study of TIL therapy for anti-PD-1-resistant metastatic lung cancer. The table came from immunoSEQ multiplex PCR; TCRdb's copy has only in-frame clones and leaves some out. The table lists 25,000 to 30,000 clones, roughly 69% of them singletons. Source: tumor tissue, taken at baseline. Receptors were obtained from a woman aged 25-80 years with non-small cell lung cancer. Both conserved end residues are part of each CDR3. The D gene is left open where the match is weak. A row's size may be missing; if present it is once, few, many or a size class.

few	TRBV19	NA	TRBJ1-2	CAIRRGAGGYTF	TGTGCCATCCGTCGGGGGGCAGGGGGCTACACCTTC
NA	TRBV7-9	TRBD1	TRBJ1-4	CASSLGQDEKLFF	TGTGCCAGCAGCTTGGGACAGGATGAAAAACTGTTTTTT
NA	TRBV4-2	NA	TRBJ1-5	CASSRSLDGGGQPQHF	TGTGCCAGCAGTCGAAGCTTAGACGGGGGAGGACAGCCCCAGCATTTT
NA	TRBV5-6	NA	TRBJ2-3	CASSPLGLSGRNTDTQYF	TGTGCCAGCAGCCCCCTGGGGCTTAGCGGCAGAAACACAGATACGCAGTATTTT
NA	TRBV2	TRBD1	TRBJ1-3	CASRRQGVSGNTIYF	TGTGCCAGCAGACGACAGGGAGTCTCTGGAAACACCATATATTTT
few	TRBV15	TRBD2	TRBJ2-7	CATSRGAGGSYEQYF	TGTGCCACCAGCAGAGGGGCGGGAGGGTCCTACGAGCAGTACTTC
NA	TRBV6-1	NA	TRBJ1-5	CASRKEGNQPQHF	TGTGCCAGCAGGAAGGAGGGCAATCAGCCCCAGCATTTT
few	TRBV27	NA	TRBJ2-7	CASSLGNEQYF	TGTGCCAGCAGTTTGGGTAACGAGCAGTACTTC
few	TRBV19	NA	TRBJ1-5	CASSIGGNQPQHF	TGTGCCAGTAGTATAGGCGGCAATCAGCCCCAGCATTTT
NA	TRBV15	NA	TRBJ2-1	CATSRGMRTRVYNEQFF	TGTGCCACCAGCAGAGGTATGCGGACCAGGGTATACAATGAGCAGTTCTTC
NA	TRBV29-1	NA	TRBJ2-7	CSVVTPMGLTYEQYF	TGCAGCGTTGTGACCCCGATGGGTCTCACCTACGAGCAGTACTTC
once	TRBV4-1	TRBD1	TRBJ2-7	CASSQVLGQTGEQYF	TGCGCCAGCAGCCAAGTGTTGGGACAGACCGGCGAGCAGTACTTC
NA	TRBV7-9	NA	TRBJ2-2	CASSPFVGNTGELFF	TGTGCCAGCAGCCCGTTCGTGGGAAACACCGGGGAGCTGTTTTTT
once	TRBV5-1	TRBD1	TRBJ1-1	CASSPRGGQTSNTEAFF	TGCGCCAGCAGCCCCAGGGGGGGACAGACTTCGAACACTGAAGCTTTCTTT
few	TRBV7-9	NA	TRBJ1-1	CASSFGTPEAFF	TGTGCCAGCAGCTTCGGGACCCCTGAAGCTTTCTTT
NA	TRBV18	NA	TRBJ2-6	CASSLNPSGANVLTF	TGTGCCAGCTCACTCAACCCTTCTGGGGCCAACGTCCTGACTTTC
few	TRBV7-9	TRBD2	TRBJ2-7	CASSLATSGGEQYF	TGTGCCAGCAGCTTAGCGACTAGCGGCGGCGAGCAGTACTTC
few	TRBV10-2	NA	TRBJ1-2	CASSPQGDYGYTF	TGCGCCAGCAGTCCCCAGGGAGACTATGGCTACACCTTC
NA	TRBV5-1	NA	TRBJ2-1	CASSLAGPRMGNEQFF	TGCGCCAGCAGCTTGGCGGGACCCAGGATGGGTAATGAGCAGTTCTTC
few	TRBV4-2	NA	TRBJ2-1	CASSQPDRTNEQFF	TGTGCCAGCAGCCAACCCGACAGAACCAATGAGCAGTTCTTC
NA	TRBV6-6	NA	TRBJ1-1	CASYDWGGNTEAFF	TGTGCCAGCTACGACTGGGGGGGGAACACTGAAGCTTTCTTT
few	TRBV11-2	NA	TRBJ2-2	CASSLQMTGELFF	TGTGCCAGCAGCTTACAAATGACCGGGGAGCTGTTTTTT
few	TRBV6-6	NA	TRBJ1-3	CASNHRAGNTIYF	TGTGCCAGCAATCACAGGGCCGGAAACACCATATATTTT
NA	TRBV5-6	TRBD1	TRBJ2-3	CASSPSGQGGDTQYF	TGTGCCAGCAGCCCCTCGGGACAGGGGGGGGATACGCAGTATTTT
NA	TRBV2	NA	TRBJ2-4	CASSPRASVLAKNIQYF	TGTGCCAGCAGTCCCCGAGCTAGCGTTTTAGCCAAAAACATTCAGTACTTC
NA	TRBV29-1	NA	TRBJ2-3	CSVDRNQDTQYF	TGCAGCGTGGACCGTAACCAGGATACGCAGTATTTT
NA	TRBV5-5	TRBD1	TRBJ1-5	CASSWDRITSNQPQHF	TGTGCCAGCAGCTGGGACAGGATAACTAGCAATCAGCCCCAGCATTTT
NA	TRBV5-1	NA	TRBJ2-7	CASSLVGVQYF	TGCGCCAGCAGCTTAGTGGGTGTTCAGTACTTC
NA	TRBV6-5	NA	TRBJ1-2	CASSTGSGYTF	TGTGCCAGCAGCACAGGGTCGGGCTACACCTTC
NA	TRBV28	NA	TRBJ1-2	CASSFSRLGGYTF	TGTGCCAGCAGTTTCAGCAGGCTGGGAGGCTACACCTTC
NA	TRBV30	NA	TRBJ1-2	CAWTLGIGYTF	TGTGCCTGGACTCTGGGGATTGGCTACACCTTC
NA	TRBV5-6	NA	TRBJ2-7	CASSLKGASSSWEQYF	TGTGCCAGCAGCTTGAAAGGAGCAAGTAGTTCCTGGGAGCAGTACTTC
NA	TRBV11-3	NA	TRBJ2-1	CASSFGSWGEQFF	TGTGCCAGCAGCTTCGGCTCTTGGGGTGAGCAGTTCTTC
NA	TRBV7-2	NA	TRBJ2-1	CASSLEAIYNEQFF	TGTGCCAGCAGCTTAGAGGCGATATACAATGAGCAGTTCTTC
few	TRBV11-2	NA	TRBJ1-1	CASSLVGGTEAFF	TGTGCCAGCAGCTTAGTTGGGGGCACTGAAGCTTTCTTT
NA	TRBV7-9	NA	TRBJ2-5	CASSLGGTQYF	TGTGCCAGCAGCTTGGGGGGGACCCAGTACTTC
few	TRBV11-2	NA	TRBJ2-5	CASSRTGEQETQYF	TGTGCCAGCAGTCGAACAGGAGAGCAAGAGACCCAGTACTTC
few	TRBV6-5	NA	TRBJ2-7	CASSYLYEQYF	TGTGCCAGCAGTTACCTTTACGAGCAGTACTTC
NA	TRBV7-6	NA	TRBJ2-6	CASSLAYQGVSGANVLTF	TGTGCCAGCAGCTTAGCGTACCAAGGGGTCTCTGGGGCCAACGTCCTGACTTTC
NA	TRBV29-1	NA	TRBJ1-1	CSVEKERTEAFF	TGCAGCGTTGAAAAGGAAAGAACTGAAGCTTTCTTT
NA	TRBV5-1	TRBD1	TRBJ2-7	CASSGDRASYEQYF	TGCGCCAGCAGCGGCGACAGGGCCTCCTACGAGCAGTACTTC
many	TRBV5-4	NA	TRBJ2-1	CASSLSNEQFF	TGTGCCAGCAGCTTGTCCAATGAGCAGTTCTTC
NA	TRBV14	NA	TRBJ2-7	CASSQDRDTRYEQYF	TGTGCCAGCAGCCAAGACCGGGACACCAGATACGAGCAGTACTTC
NA	TRBV7-9	TRBD2	TRBJ2-5	CASSSSNRLAGVSETQYF	TGTGCCAGCAGCTCCTCCAACCGACTAGCGGGAGTATCAGAGACCCAGTACTTC
NA	TRBV10-2	TRBD2	TRBJ2-2	CASQLAGGPGELFF	TGCGCCAGCCAACTAGCGGGAGGGCCCGGGGAGCTGTTTTTT
NA	TRBV2	TRBD2	TRBJ2-5	CAGSSGRAQTQYF	TGTGCCGGATCTAGCGGGAGGGCTCAGACCCAGTACTTC
NA	TRBV29-1	NA	TRBJ2-1	CSARWSYNEQFF	TGCAGCGCCCGGTGGTCCTACAATGAGCAGTTCTTC
once	TRBV4-1	NA	TRBJ2-3	CASSLRVLGDTDTQYF	TGCGCCAGCAGCCTCCGGGTGCTCGGGGACACAGATACGCAGTATTTT
NA	TRBV25-1	NA	TRBJ1-2	CASSTPSGPFYGYTF	TGTGCCAGCAGTACTCCATCAGGCCCCTTCTATGGCTACACCTTC
NA	TRBV30	TRBD2	TRBJ2-3	CAWTGLAGTTQYF	TGTGCCTGGACGGGACTAGCGGGTACTACGCAGTATTTT
NA	TRBV6-4	TRBD2	TRBJ2-3	CASSASSGTVTDTQYF	TGTGCCAGCAGTGCCTCTAGCGGGACCGTCACAGATACGCAGTATTTT
NA	TRBV6-6	NA	TRBJ2-3	CASRRDDTDTQYF	TGTGCCAGCAGGCGAGATGACACAGATACGCAGTATTTT
NA	TRBV15	NA	TRBJ1-1	CATSLGNEAFF	TGTGCCACCAGTCTAGGGAATGAAGCTTTCTTT
NA	TRBV7-2	TRBD2	TRBJ2-5	CASSLEVGLAGGGETQYF	TGTGCCAGCAGCTTAGAGGTAGGACTAGCGGGAGGGGGAGAGACCCAGTACTTC
NA	TRBV10-1	NA	TRBJ2-1	CASSINAATYNEQFF	TGCGCCAGCAGTATAAACGCCGCCACCTACAATGAGCAGTTCTTC
NA	TRBV7-7	NA	TRBJ1-1	CASSLTQNTEAFF	TGTGCCAGCAGCTTAACACAGAACACTGAAGCTTTCTTT
once	TRBV29-1	NA	TRBJ2-7	CSVEEDKTEQYF	TGCAGCGTTGAAGAAGACAAAACCGAGCAGTACTTC
NA	TRBV5-1	TRBD2	TRBJ2-3	CASSLLGLAGVGDTQYF	TGCGCCAGCAGCTTGTTAGGACTAGCGGGAGTAGGAGATACGCAGTATTTT
few	TRBV27	TRBD1	TRBJ2-1	CASSLWTGTGNNEQFF	TGTGCCAGCAGTTTATGGACCGGGACAGGTAACAATGAGCAGTTCTTC
NA	TRBV6-1	NA	TRBJ1-2	CASSFEDRTGYTF	TGTGCCAGCAGCTTTGAGGACAGAACTGGCTACACCTTC